This T cell receptor beta chain is from a study of CD8 T cells in Susac syndrome. The overall study: Fewer than 10 of the sequenced Susac syndrome patients were in remission, and more than 5 had active disease.

Reverse transcription used roughly 0.45 to 1 ug RNA and random hexamers. immunoSEQ multiplex PCR amplified TCR beta CDR3 across 54 Vbeta, 13 Jbeta. TCRdb called the immunoSEQ multiplex PCR reads again in MiXCR, with one record for every CDR3 protein. The repertoire holds about 120,000 distinct CDR3 sequences, with 85% to 95% as singletons. Trimming removed 4 bases from V and 0 bases from J; junction bases left unmatched: 4. The germline V gene has CDR1 SGDLS and CDR2 YYNGEE. The CDR3 loop spans 14 amino acids. Sequencing was performed on CD8+ T cells from PBMCs. This rearrangement joins TRBV9 to TRBJ2-7, with TRBD2 matching over 7 bases. The clonotype originates from a human donor with Susac syndrome. CDR3 loop: CASSPSSGSYEQYF. In nucleotides, the CDR3 is TGTGCCAGCAGCCCTTCTAGCGGCTCCTACGAGCAGTACTTC.